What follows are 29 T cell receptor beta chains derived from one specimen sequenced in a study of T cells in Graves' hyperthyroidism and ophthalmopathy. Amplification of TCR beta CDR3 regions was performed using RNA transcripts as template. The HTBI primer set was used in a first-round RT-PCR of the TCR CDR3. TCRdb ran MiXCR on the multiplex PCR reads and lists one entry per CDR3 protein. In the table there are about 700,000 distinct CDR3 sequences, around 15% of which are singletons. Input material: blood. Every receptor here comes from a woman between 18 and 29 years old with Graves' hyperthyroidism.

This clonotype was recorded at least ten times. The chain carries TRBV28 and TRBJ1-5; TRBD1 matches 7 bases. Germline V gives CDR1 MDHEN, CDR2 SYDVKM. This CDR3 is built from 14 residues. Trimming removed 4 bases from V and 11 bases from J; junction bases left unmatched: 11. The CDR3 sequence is CASSSGTVLGAQHF. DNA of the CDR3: TGTGCCAGCAGTTCCGGGACAGTGCTGGGGGCCCAGCATTTT.

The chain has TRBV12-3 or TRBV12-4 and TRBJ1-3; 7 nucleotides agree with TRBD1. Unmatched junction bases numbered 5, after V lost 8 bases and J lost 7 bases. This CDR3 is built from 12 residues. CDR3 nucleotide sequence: TGTGCCAGCGAGCAGGGGGAGAACACCATATATTTT. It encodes CASEQGENTIYF.

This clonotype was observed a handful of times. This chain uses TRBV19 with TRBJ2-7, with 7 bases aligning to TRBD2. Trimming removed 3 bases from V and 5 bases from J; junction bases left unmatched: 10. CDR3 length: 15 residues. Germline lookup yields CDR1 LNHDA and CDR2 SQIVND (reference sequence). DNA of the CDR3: TGTGCCAGTAGTATGCGGCGGGAGCTTTATAACGAGCAGTACTTC. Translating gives CASSMRRELYNEQYF.

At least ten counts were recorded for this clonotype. This CDR3 reads CASSLDRGQTMNTEAFF. The CDR3 DNA is TGTGCCAGCAGCTTAGATCGGGGACAGACAATGAACACTGAAGCTTTCTTT. The chain recombines TRBV11-2 with TRBJ1-1, with TRBD1 matching 7 bases. CDR1 and CDR2 from the germline V gene are SGHAT and FQNNGV. The CDR3 spans 17 residues. V trimming: 0 bases; J trimming: 0 bases; junction bases outside the gene matches: 7.

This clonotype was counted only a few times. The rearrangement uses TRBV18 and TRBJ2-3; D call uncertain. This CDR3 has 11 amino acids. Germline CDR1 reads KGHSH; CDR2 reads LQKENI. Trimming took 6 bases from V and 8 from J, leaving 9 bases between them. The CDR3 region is CASSDTGTQYF. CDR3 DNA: TGTGCCAGCTCCGACACGGGTACGCAGTATTTT. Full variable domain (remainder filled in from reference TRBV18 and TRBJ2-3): NAGVMQNPRHLVRRRGQEARLRCSPMKGHSHVYWYRQLPEEGLKFMVYLQKENIIDESGMPKERFSAEFPKEGPSILRIQQVVRGDSAAYFCASSDTGTQYFGPGTRLTVL.

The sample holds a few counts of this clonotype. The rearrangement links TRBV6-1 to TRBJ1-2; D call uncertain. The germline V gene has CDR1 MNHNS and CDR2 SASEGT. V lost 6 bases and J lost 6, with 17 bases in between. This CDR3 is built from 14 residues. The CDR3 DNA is TGTGCCAGCAGGCAGGTATCTGGGAGCGATGGCTACACCTTC. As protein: CASRQVSGSDGYTF.

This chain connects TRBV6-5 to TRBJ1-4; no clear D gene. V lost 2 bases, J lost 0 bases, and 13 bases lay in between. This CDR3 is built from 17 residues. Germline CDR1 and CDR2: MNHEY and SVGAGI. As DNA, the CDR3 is TGTGCCAGCAGTTACCACGAGGTCTCCGCAACTAATGAAAAACTGTTTTTT. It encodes CASSYHEVSATNEKLFF.

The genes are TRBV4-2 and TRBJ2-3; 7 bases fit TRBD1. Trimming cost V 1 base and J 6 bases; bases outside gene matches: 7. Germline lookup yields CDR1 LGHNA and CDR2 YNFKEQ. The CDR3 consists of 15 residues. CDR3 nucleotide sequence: TGTGCCAGCAGCCAAGTGACAGGGCCCCTCGATACGCAGTATTTT. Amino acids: CASSQVTGPLDTQYF.

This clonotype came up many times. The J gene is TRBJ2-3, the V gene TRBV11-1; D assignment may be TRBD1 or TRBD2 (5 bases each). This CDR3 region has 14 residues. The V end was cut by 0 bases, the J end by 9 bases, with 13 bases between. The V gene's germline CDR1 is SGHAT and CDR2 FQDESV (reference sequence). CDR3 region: CASSLAGTSKTQYF. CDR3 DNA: TGTGCCAGCAGCTTAGCAGGGACCAGTAAGACGCAGTATTTT.

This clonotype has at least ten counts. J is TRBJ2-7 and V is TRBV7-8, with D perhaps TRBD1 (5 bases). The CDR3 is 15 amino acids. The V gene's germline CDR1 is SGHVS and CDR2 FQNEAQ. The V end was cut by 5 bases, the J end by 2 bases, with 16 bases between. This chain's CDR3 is CASSPIRTRTYEQYF. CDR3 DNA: TGTGCCAGCAGCCCAATTAGGACACGAACCTACGAGCAGTACTTC. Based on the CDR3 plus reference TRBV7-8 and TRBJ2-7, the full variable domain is GAGVSQSPRYKVAKRGQDVALRCDPISGHVSLFWYQQALGQGPEFLTYFQNEAQLDKSGLPSDRFFAERPEGSVSTLKIQRTQQEDSAVYLCASSPIRTRTYEQYFGPGTRLTVT.

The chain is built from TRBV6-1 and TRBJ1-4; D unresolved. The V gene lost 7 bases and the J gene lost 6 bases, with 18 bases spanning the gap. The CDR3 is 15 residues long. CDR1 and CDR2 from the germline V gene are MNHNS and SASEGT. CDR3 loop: CASTSDLRRDEKLFF. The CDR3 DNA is TGTGCCAGCACTTCGGATCTCCGAAGAGATGAAAAACTGTTTTTT.

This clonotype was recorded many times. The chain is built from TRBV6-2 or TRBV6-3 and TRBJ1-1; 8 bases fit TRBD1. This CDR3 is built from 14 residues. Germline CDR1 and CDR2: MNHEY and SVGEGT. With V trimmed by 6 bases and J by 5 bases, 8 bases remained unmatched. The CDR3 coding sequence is TGTGCCAGCAGAATTGACAGGGGTCCGACTGAAGCTTTCTTT. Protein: CASRIDRGPTEAFF.

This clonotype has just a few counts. CDR3 bases: TGTGCCAGCAGTTACTCGAGGCAGGGACGGGACTATGGCTACACCTTC. Residues: CASSYSRQGRDYGYTF. The genes are TRBV6-5 and TRBJ1-2, with D tentatively TRBD1 (5 bases). CDR3 length: 16 residues. V was clipped by 0 bases and J by 3 bases, with 14 bases between them. Germline loops: CDR1 MNHEY, CDR2 SVGAGI.

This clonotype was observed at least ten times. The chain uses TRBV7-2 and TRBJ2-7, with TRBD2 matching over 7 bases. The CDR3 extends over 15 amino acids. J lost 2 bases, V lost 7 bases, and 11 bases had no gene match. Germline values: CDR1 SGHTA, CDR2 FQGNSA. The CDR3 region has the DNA TGTGCCAGCAAATCGGGAGGAGGCTCAACCTACGAGCAGTACTTC. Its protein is CASKSGGGSTYEQYF.

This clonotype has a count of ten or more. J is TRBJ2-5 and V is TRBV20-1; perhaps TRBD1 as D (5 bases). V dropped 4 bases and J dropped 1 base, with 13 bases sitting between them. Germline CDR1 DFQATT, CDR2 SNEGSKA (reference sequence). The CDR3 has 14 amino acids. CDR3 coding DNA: TGCAGTGCTAAGAGAAAAGGGGCCCAAGAGACCCAGTACTTC. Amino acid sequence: CSAKRKGAQETQYF.

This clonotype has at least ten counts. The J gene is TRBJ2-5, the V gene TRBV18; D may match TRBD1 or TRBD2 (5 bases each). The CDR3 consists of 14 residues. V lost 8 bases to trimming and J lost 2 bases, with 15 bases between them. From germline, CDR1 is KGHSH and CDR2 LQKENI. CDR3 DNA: TGTGCCAGCAGTCCTCCGGGACGGCAAGAGACCCAGTACTTC. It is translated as CASSPPGRQETQYF.

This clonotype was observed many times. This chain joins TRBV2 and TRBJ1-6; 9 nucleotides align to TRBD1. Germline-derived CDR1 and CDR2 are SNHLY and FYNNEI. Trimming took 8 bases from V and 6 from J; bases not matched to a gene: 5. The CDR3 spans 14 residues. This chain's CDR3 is CASGTGLSNSPLHF. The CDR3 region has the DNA TGTGCCAGCGGGACAGGGCTTAGTAATTCACCCCTCCACTTT.

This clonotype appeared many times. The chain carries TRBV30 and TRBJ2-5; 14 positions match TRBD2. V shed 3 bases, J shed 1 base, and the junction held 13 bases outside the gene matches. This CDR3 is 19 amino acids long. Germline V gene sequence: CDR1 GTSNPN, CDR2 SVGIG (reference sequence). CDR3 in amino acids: CAWSEGGTSGSKVQETQYF. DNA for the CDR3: TGTGCCTGGAGCGAGGGGGGGACTAGCGGGAGTAAAGTCCAAGAGACCCAGTACTTC. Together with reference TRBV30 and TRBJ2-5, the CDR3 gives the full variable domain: SQTIHQWPATLVQPVGSPLSLECTVEGTSNPNLYWYRQAAGRGLQLLFYSVGIGQISSEVPQNLSASRPQDRQFILSSKKLLLSDSGFYLCAWSEGGTSGSKVQETQYFGPGTRLLVL.

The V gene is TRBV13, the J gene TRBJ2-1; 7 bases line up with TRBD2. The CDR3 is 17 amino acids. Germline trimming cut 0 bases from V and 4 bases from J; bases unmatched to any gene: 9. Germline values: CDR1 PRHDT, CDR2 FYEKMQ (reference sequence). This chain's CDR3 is CASSLGIAGVRYNEQFF. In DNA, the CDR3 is TGTGCCAGCAGCTTAGGGATAGCGGGCGTTAGATACAATGAGCAGTTCTTC.

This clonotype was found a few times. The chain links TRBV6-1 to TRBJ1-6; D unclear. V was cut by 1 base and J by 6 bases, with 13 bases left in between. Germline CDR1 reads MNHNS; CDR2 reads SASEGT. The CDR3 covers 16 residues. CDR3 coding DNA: TGTGCCAGCAGTGAAGTTACATCGACCACTAATTCACCCCTCCACTTT. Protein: CASSEVTSTTNSPLHF.

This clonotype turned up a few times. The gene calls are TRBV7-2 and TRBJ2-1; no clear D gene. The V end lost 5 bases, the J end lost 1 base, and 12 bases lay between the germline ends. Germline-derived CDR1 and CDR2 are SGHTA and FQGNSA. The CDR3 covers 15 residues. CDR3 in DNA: TGTGCCAGCAGCACCTCATACGGGTCCTACAATGAGCAGTTCTTC. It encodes CASSTSYGSYNEQFF.

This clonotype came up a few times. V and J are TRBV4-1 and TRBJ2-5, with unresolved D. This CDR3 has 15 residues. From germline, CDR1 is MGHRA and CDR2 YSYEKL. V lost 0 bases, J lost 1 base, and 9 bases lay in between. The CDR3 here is CASSQDTPAQETQYF. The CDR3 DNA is TGCGCCAGCAGCCAAGATACACCGGCCCAAGAGACCCAGTACTTC.

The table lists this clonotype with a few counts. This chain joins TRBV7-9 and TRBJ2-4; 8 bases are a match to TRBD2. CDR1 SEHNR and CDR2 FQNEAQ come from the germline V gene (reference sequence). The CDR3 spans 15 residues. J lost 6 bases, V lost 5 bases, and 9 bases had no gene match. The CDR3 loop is CASSPPHSGGNIQYF. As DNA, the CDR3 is TGTGCCAGCAGCCCACCCCACAGCGGGGGAAACATTCAGTACTTC.

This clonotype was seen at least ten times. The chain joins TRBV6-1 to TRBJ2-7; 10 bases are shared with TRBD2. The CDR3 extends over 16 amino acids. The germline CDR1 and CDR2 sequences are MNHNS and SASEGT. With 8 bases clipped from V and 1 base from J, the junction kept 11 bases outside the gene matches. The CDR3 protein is CASRRLAGEGSYEQYF. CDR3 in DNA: TGTGCCAGCCGGAGGCTAGCGGGAGAAGGGTCCTACGAGCAGTACTTC.

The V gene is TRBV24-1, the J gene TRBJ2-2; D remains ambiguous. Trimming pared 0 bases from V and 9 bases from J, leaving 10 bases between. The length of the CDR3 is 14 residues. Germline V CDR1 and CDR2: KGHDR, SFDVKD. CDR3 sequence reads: CATSDLFDDRELFF. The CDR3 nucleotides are TGTGCCACCAGTGATTTGTTCGACGACCGGGAGCTGTTTTTT.

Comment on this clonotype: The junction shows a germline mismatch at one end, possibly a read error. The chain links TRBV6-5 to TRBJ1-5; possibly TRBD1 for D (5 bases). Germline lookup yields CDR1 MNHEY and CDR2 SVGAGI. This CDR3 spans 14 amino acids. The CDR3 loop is CDSSYSNGGQPQHF. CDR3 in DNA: TGTGACAGCAGTTACTCGAATGGGGGGCAGCCCCAGCATTTT.

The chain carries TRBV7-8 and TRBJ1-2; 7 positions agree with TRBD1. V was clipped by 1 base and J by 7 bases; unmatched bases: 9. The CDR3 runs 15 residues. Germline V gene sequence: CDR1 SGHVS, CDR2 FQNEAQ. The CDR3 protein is CASSLDQGDYGGYTF. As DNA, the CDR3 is TGTGCCAGCAGCTTAGACCAGGGGGATTATGGTGGCTACACCTTC.

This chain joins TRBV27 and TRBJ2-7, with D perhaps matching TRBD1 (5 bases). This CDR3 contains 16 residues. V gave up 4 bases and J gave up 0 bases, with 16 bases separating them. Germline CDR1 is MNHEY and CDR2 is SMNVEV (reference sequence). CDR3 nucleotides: TGTGCCAGCAGTTACAGCGCAGGGCCTAACTCCTACGAGCAGTACTTC. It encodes CASSYSAGPNSYEQYF.

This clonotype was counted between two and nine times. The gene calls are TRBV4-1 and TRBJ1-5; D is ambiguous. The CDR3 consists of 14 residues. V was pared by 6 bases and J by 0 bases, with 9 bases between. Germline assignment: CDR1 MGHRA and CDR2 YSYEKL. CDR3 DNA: TGCGCCAGCAGTCGGGCCGCTAGCAATCAGCCCCAGCATTTT. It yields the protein CASSRAASNQPQHF.